These 22 T cell receptor beta chains were all obtained from the same sample, sequenced in a study of shared clonotypes between healthy human individuals. Here immunoSEQ multiplex PCR was the method, and the copy in TCRdb shows in-frame clones only, minus some. The sample has roughly 770,000 clones, 90% to 97% seen once; the top ten hold 0.2% to 0.25%. In the naive CD8 group, cells lacked CD45RO and were positively selected for CCR7, so terminally differentiated effector memory CD45RA+ cells were left out. Material for sequencing was naive CD8+ T cells sorted from blood. The receptors here all came from a man in his thirties or forties in good health.

The chain recombines TRBV10-2 with TRBJ2-3; 7 bases agree with TRBD1. Germline assignment: CDR1 WSHSY and CDR2 SAAADI. V was pared by 8 bases and J by 0 bases, with 8 bases of the junction left unmatched. CDR3 length equals 15 residues. CDR3 loop: CASYEGTVSTDTQYF. Here the CDR3 DNA reads TGCGCCAGCTATGAAGGGACAGTAAGCACAGATACGCAGTATTTT.

This chain uses TRBV9 with TRBJ2-1; D uncertain. Germline V gives CDR1 SGDLS, CDR2 YYNGEE. The CDR3 extends over 13 amino acids. Deletions cut 0 bases from V and 8 bases from J, with 9 bases between. The CDR3 loop is CASSVALGYEQFF. The DNA for the CDR3 is TGTGCCAGCAGCGTAGCCCTTGGATATGAGCAGTTCTTC.

V is TRBV27 and J is TRBJ2-1; 8 positions agree with TRBD2. V lost 4 bases and J lost 2; bases outside the gene matches: 10. Germline assignment: CDR1 MNHEY and CDR2 SMNVEV (reference sequence). The CDR3 runs to 17 residues. CDR3 amino acids: CASSSHIAGLTYNEQFF. CDR3 DNA sequence: TGTGCCAGCAGTTCCCACATAGCGGGACTGACCTACAATGAGCAGTTCTTC.

The rearrangement links TRBV10-1 to TRBJ2-1; possibly TRBD2 for D (5 bases). Germline lookup yields CDR1 WNHNN and CDR2 SYGVQD (reference sequence). The CDR3 is 14 amino acids. Deletions cut 10 bases from V and 0 bases from J, with 13 bases between. CDR3 amino acids: CATGNRFSYNEQFF. The CDR3 DNA reads TGCGCCACGGGGAATCGGTTCTCCTACAATGAGCAGTTCTTC.

The chain carries TRBV29-1 and TRBJ1-2, with D hard to call. This CDR3 comprises 13 residues. Trimming pared 3 bases from V and 4 bases from J, leaving 12 bases between. Per the germline V gene, CDR1 is SQVTM and CDR2 is ANQGSEA. CDR3 in DNA: TGCAGCGTTGACCCCCTGAACAGCTATGGCTACACCTTC. Translated, it gives CSVDPLNSYGYTF.

The chain combines TRBV14 with TRBJ2-2, with no clear D. Germline CDR1 SGHDN, CDR2 FVKESK. V lost 2 bases and J 7 bases, leaving 14 bases between the germline ends. This CDR3 has 15 residues. In nucleotides, the CDR3 is TGTGCCAGCAGCCAACGATTTTTTCCAAGCGGGGAGCTGTTTTTT. This gives the protein CASSQRFFPSGELFF.

A remark on this clone: One junction end does not reproduce the germline sequence, and a read error may be involved. The chain recombines TRBV11-2 with TRBJ2-5, with a weak D call TRBD2 (6 bases). Germline CDR1 and CDR2: SGHAT and FQNNGV. The CDR3 is made up of 12 amino acids. Here the CDR3 reads CASSSPFRDSDF. The CDR3 region has the DNA TGTGCCAGCAGCTCACCATTCCGGGACTCTGACTTC.

V is TRBV7-6 and J is TRBJ2-1; D tentatively reads TRBD1 or TRBD2 (6 bases each). CDR1 and CDR2 from the germline V gene are SGHVS and FNYEAQ. V was pared by 5 bases and J by 6 bases, with 14 bases between. This CDR3 comprises 14 residues. DNA for the CDR3: TGTGCCAGCAGCCCAGGGGCGGGACCCAATGAGCAGTTCTTC. Its protein is CASSPGAGPNEQFF.

A single count supports this clone. V gene TRBV29-1 combines with J gene TRBJ2-7, with D tentatively TRBD2 (6 bases). V was pared by 1 base and J by 3 bases, with 13 bases between. Germline V CDR1 and CDR2: SQVTM, ANQGSEA. The CDR3 extends over 14 amino acids. The CDR3 DNA is TGCAGCGTTGAAGGACACACGGAGGGCTACGAGCAGTACTTC. Its protein product is CSVEGHTEGYEQYF.

V is TRBV9 and J is TRBJ2-3, with D perhaps being TRBD1 or TRBD2 (5 bases each). CDR3 length: 16 amino acids. V lost 3 bases to trimming and J lost 1 base, with 15 bases between them. Per germline, CDR1 SGDLS and CDR2 YYNGEE. CDR3 nucleotides: TGTGCCAGCAGCGGTAGCCTGGGGCGGGGCACAGATACGCAGTATTTT. This sequence encodes CASSGSLGRGTDTQYF.

The chain joins TRBV4-3 to TRBJ2-7, with unresolved D. The V end lost 1 base, the J end lost 6 bases, and 22 bases lay between the germline ends. Germline CDR1 LGHNA, CDR2 YSLEER. This CDR3 comprises 17 residues. The CDR3 bases are TGCGCCAGCAGCCAAGGGTACTCATTCTCGTTAAGTCCCGAGCAGTACTTC. Translated, it gives CASSQGYSFSLSPEQYF.

Regarding this clone: Within the sample, other DNA sequences also encode this same CDR3. The genes are TRBV6-5 and TRBJ2-7; D gene ambiguous. The CDR3 totals 14 residues. Deletions cut 0 bases from V and 0 bases from J, with 6 bases between. The germline V gene encodes CDR1 MNHEY and CDR2 SVGAGI. The CDR3 spells CASSYSLSSYEQYF. CDR3 DNA sequence: TGTGCCAGCAGTTACTCGTTGAGCTCCTACGAGCAGTACTTC.

Turning to this clone: This sample includes further DNA sequences coding for the same CDR3. The V and J genes are TRBV7-2 and TRBJ1-5; D remains unclear. V lost 3 bases, J lost 4 bases, and 7 bases lay in between. CDR3 length: 13 residues. CDR1 is SGHTA, CDR2 FQGNSA, per germline. CDR3 region: CASSLAANQPQHF. DNA of the CDR3: TGTGCCAGCAGCTTGGCGGCGAATCAGCCCCAGCATTTT.

V is TRBV27 and J is TRBJ1-5; unclear D gene. Between the trimmed V and J ends, which lost 5 bases and 5 bases, there was a span of 10 bases. The CDR3 loop spans 13 amino acids. In germline, CDR1 is MNHEY, CDR2 SMNVEV (reference sequence). CDR3 region: CASSDQEHQPQHF. The CDR3 DNA reads as TGTGCCAGCAGTGATCAGGAACATCAGCCCCAGCATTTT.

The chain is built from TRBV19 and TRBJ2-7; the D is unclear. There are 13 residues in the CDR3. Germline V gene lookup returns CDR1 LNHDA and CDR2 SQIVND (reference sequence). Deletions cut 1 base from V and 5 bases from J, with 9 bases between. In DNA, the CDR3 is TGTGCCAGTAGTATAGTAGGTTGGGACGAGCAGTACTTC. Translation: CASSIVGWDEQYF. The whole variable domain, remainder taken from reference TRBV19 and TRBJ2-7, is DGGITQSPKYLFRKEGQNVTLSCEQNLNHDAMYWYRQDPGQGLRLIYYSQIVNDFQKGDIAEGYSVSREKKESFPLTVTSAQKNPTAFYLCASSIVGWDEQYFGPGTRLTVT.

The V gene is TRBV9, the J gene TRBJ2-7; 14 positions agree with TRBD2. CDR1 is SGDLS and CDR2 is YYNGEE in the germline V gene. This CDR3 region has 18 residues. Unmatched junction bases numbered 11, after V lost 0 bases and J lost 6 bases. As DNA, the CDR3 is TGTGCCAGCAGCGTAGATGGGACTAGCGGGAGCAGTACCCGCGAGCAGTACTTC. This sequence encodes CASSVDGTSGSSTREQYF.

This chain joins TRBV9 and TRBJ2-7; weak D call: TRBD2 (6 bases). The germline V gene encodes CDR1 SGDLS and CDR2 YYNGEE. With 3 bases removed from V and 6 bases from J, the gap between germline ends came to 13 bases. The CDR3 is 13 amino acids. CDR3 DNA: TGTGCCAGCAGCGGGGGAGGTGGCGCCGAGCAGTACTTC. It codes for CASSGGGGAEQYF. Full variable domain (rest looked up from reference TRBV9 and TRBJ2-7): DSGVTQTPKHLITATGQRVTLRCSPRSGDLSVYWYQQSLDQGLQFLIQYYNGEERAKGNILERFSAQQFPDLHSELNLSSLELGDSALYFCASSGGGGAEQYFGPGTRLTVT.

This chain connects TRBV5-4 to TRBJ2-2; D may correspond to TRBD1 or TRBD2 (6 bases each). V lost 4 bases and J lost 6, with 13 bases in between. CDR1 and CDR2 from the germline V gene are SGHNT and YYREEE (reference sequence). The CDR3 is 14 amino acids. Here the CDR3 DNA reads TGTGCCAGCAGCGTGACAGGAGGGGCCGGGGAGCTGTTTTTT. Translation: CASSVTGGAGELFF.

This rearrangement joins TRBV14 to TRBJ2-1; 9 nucleotides align to TRBD2. After removal of 4 bases from V and 4 bases from J, the junction contained 20 bases not matched to a gene. The CDR3 is 20 residues long. Germline assignment: CDR1 SGHDN and CDR2 FVKESK. This chain's CDR3 is CASSPHLGRTLAGLYNEQFF. CDR3 bases: TGTGCCAGCAGCCCTCACCTAGGCAGAACCCTAGCGGGACTTTACAATGAGCAGTTCTTC.

This chain joins TRBV11-2 and TRBJ2-3; D not resolved. CDR3 size: 15 residues. Between the trimmed V and J ends, which lost 1 base and 0 bases, there was a span of 8 bases. The germline V gene has CDR1 SGHAT and CDR2 FQNNGV. CDR3 in DNA: TGTGCCAGCAGCTTAGGGTACACTAGCACAGATACGCAGTATTTT. Its translation: CASSLGYTSTDTQYF.

The chain recombines TRBV27 with TRBJ2-4; D is perhaps TRBD2 (6 bases). V was cut by 5 bases and J by 1 base, with 9 bases left in between. This CDR3 has 14 amino acids. Germline V gene lookup returns CDR1 MNHEY and CDR2 SMNVEV (reference sequence). Here the CDR3 DNA reads TGTGCCAGCAGTCCTGGAGGGGCCAAAAACATTCAGTACTTC. Its translation is CASSPGGAKNIQYF.

Worth noting for this clone: Germline is not matched at one junction end, which may reflect a read error. The V call is TRBV14, the J call TRBJ1-1, with D unresolved. This CDR3 contains 16 residues. Germline assignment: CDR1 SGHDN and CDR2 FVKESK. The CDR3 loop reads CASSQDWVTGNTEAFF. DNA of the CDR3: TGTGCCAGCAGTCAAGATTGGGTCACTGGGAACACTGAAGCTTTCTTT.